These 29 T cell receptor beta chains originate from one sample sequenced in a study of blood T cell repertoires in COVID-19. Sequencing used immunoSEQ multiplex PCR; TCRdb keeps in-frame clones, though not all of them. The data hold about 250,000 clones, with over 75% observed a single time. The specimen sequenced was PBMCs or T cells enriched from blood (not recorded which). All receptors come from a woman aged 45-65 years with acute COVID-19.

The chain links TRBV6-5 to TRBJ1-3; the D is unclear. The CDR3 totals 15 residues. V dropped 2 bases and J dropped 0 bases, with 8 bases sitting between them. CDR1 MNHEY and CDR2 SVGAGI come from the germline V gene. The CDR3 loop reads CASSYGSHSGNTIYF. In DNA, the CDR3 is TGTGCCAGCAGTTACGGCAGTCACTCTGGAAACACCATATATTTT.

This clone showed up many times. Other nucleotide sequences in the sample specify the same CDR3. Here the CDR3 reads CASSFPSTTNEKLFF. The CDR3, as DNA: TGTGCCAGCAGCTTCCCGTCTACAACTAATGAAAAACTGTTTTTT. The chain uses TRBV7-9 and TRBJ1-4; D is ambiguous. CDR1 and CDR2 (germline): SEHNR, FQNEAQ (reference sequence). This CDR3 has 15 amino acids. The V end was cut by 3 bases, the J end by 0 bases, with 8 bases between.

This chain joins TRBV14 and TRBJ2-1, with D hard to call. The V and J ends lost 4 bases and 5 bases respectively, with 6 bases between them. The CDR3 spans 12 residues. Per the germline V gene, CDR1 is SGHDN and CDR2 is FVKESK. The CDR3 here is CASSLSDNEQFF. In DNA form, the CDR3 reads TGTGCCAGCAGCCTGTCGGACAATGAGCAGTTCTTC.

V and J are TRBV7-2 and TRBJ1-5; 7 bases are shared with TRBD1. After removal of 5 bases from V and 2 bases from J, the junction contained 12 bases not matched to a gene. Looked up from germline, CDR1 is SGHTA and CDR2 is FQGNSA. The CDR3 has 17 amino acids. CDR3 region: CASSPTLTGSRNQPQHF. The CDR3 bases are TGTGCCAGCAGCCCCACCCTGACAGGGTCTCGCAATCAGCCCCAGCATTTT.

The chain combines TRBV5-4 with TRBJ2-7; 10 nucleotides match TRBD2. Germline V CDR1 and CDR2: SGHNT, YYREEE (reference sequence). The V gene end was trimmed by 3 bases and the J gene end by 1 base; junction bases not matched to a gene: 4. The CDR3 sequence is 15 residues long. DNA for the CDR3: TGTGCCAGCAGCTCAGGACTAGCGGATTCCTACGAGCAGTACTTC. Protein product: CASSSGLADSYEQYF.

The chain links TRBV5-5 to TRBJ1-3; D unclear. V shed 2 bases and J shed 0 bases, with 12 bases lying between them. The CDR3 runs 16 residues. CDR1 is SGHKS and CDR2 is YYEKEE in the germline V gene (reference sequence). The CDR3 DNA reads as TGTGCCAGCAGCTTTGACCCAGGAAGCTCTGGAAACACCATATATTTT. Translating gives CASSFDPGSSGNTIYF. Filled out from reference TRBV5-5 and TRBJ1-3, the complete variable domain reads DAGVTQSPTHLIKTRGQQVTLRCSPISGHKSVSWYQQVLGQGPQFIFQYYEKEERGRGNFPDRFSARQFPNYSSELNVNALLLGDSALYLCASSFDPGSSGNTIYFGEGSWLTVV.

This chain joins TRBV6-5 and TRBJ1-2; a possible D gene is TRBD1 (5 bases). Germline V CDR1 and CDR2: MNHEY, SVGAGI. V was pared by 2 bases and J by 0 bases, with 10 bases between. CDR3 size: 15 residues. CDR3: CASSYQTATNYGYTF. CDR3 sequence (DNA): TGTGCCAGCAGTTACCAGACAGCCACTAACTATGGCTACACCTTC.

The chain is built from TRBV7-9 and TRBJ1-2; maybe TRBD1 (6 bases). The CDR3 has 14 residues. Germline V gene lookup returns CDR1 SEHNR and CDR2 FQNEAQ (reference sequence). Trimming shortened V by 5 bases and J by 2 bases, and 12 bases separated the two germline ends. The DNA of the CDR3 is TGTGCCAGCAGCCCTGGACAGCCGAACTATGGCTACACCTTC. Translating gives CASSPGQPNYGYTF.

This rearrangement joins TRBV7-2 to TRBJ1-2, with a weak D call TRBD1 (6 bases). CDR1 is SGHTA, CDR2 FQGNSA, per germline. Trimming stripped 1 base from V and 2 bases from J, with 11 bases between. The CDR3 contains 15 residues. CDR3 DNA sequence: TGTGCCAGCAGCTTAGTAGGGGGGGACAACTATGGCTACACCTTC. It translates to CASSLVGGDNYGYTF. Based on the CDR3 plus reference TRBV7-2 and TRBJ1-2, the full variable domain is GAGVSQSPSNKVTEKGKDVELRCDPISGHTALYWYRQSLGQGLEFLIYFQGNSAPDKSGLPSDRFSAERTGGSVSTLTIQRTQQEDSAVYLCASSLVGGDNYGYTFGSGTRLTVV.

V is TRBV9 and J is TRBJ1-3, with D possibly being TRBD1 (5 bases). Between the trimmed V and J ends, which lost 9 bases and 3 bases, there was a span of 10 bases. This CDR3 comprises 12 residues. Germline assignment: CDR1 SGDLS and CDR2 YYNGEE. The CDR3 sequence: CATSGLGNTIYF. CDR3 DNA: TGTGCCACCTCAGGGCTTGGAAACACCATATATTTT.

The CDR3 is CASSQDRGGAEKLFF. The CDR3 nucleotides are TGTGCCAGCAGCCAAGACAGGGGTGGGGCTGAAAAACTGTTTTTT. The chain joins TRBV3-1 (or the pseudogene TRBV3-2) to TRBJ1-4, with D perhaps TRBD1 (6 bases). V lost 0 bases and J 7 bases, leaving 12 bases between the germline ends. Germline V lookup: CDR1 LGHDT, CDR2 YNNKEL (reference sequence). The CDR3 runs to 15 residues.

The V call is TRBV2, the J call TRBJ1-1, with TRBD1 identical over 8 bases. J lost 4 bases, V lost 4 bases, and 11 bases had no gene match. The germline CDR1 and CDR2 sequences are SNHLY and FYNNEI. The CDR3 runs 16 residues. The CDR3 here is CASSGTGSFLGTEAFF. CDR3 sequence (DNA): TGTGCCAGCAGTGGGACAGGGTCCTTTTTGGGCACTGAAGCTTTCTTT. The variable domain in full, completed from reference TRBV2 and TRBJ1-1, reads EPEVTQTPSHQVTQMGQEVILRCVPISNHLYFYWYRQILGQKVEFLVSFYNNEISEKSEIFDDQFSVERPDGSNFTLKIRSTKLEDSAMYFCASSGTGSFLGTEAFFGQGTRLTVV.

The chain links TRBV7-2 to TRBJ1-2, with unresolved D. Trimming took 6 bases from V and 6 from J, leaving 17 bases between them. CDR3 length: 14 amino acids. The germline gives CDR1 SGHTA, CDR2 FQGNSA. CDR3 nucleotides: TGTGCCAGCAGTATTTACTCGGGGAGCCATGGCTACACCTTC. It yields the protein CASSIYSGSHGYTF.

This clone appeared a few times. The V and J genes are TRBV19 and TRBJ1-1; unclear D gene. This CDR3 is built from 14 residues. CDR1 is LNHDA and CDR2 is SQIVND in the germline V gene (reference sequence). V lost 1 base and J 4 bases, leaving 10 bases between the germline ends. CDR3 DNA: TGTGCCAGTAGTATAGCCGTGCCCAGCACTGAAGCTTTCTTT. Residues: CASSIAVPSTEAFF.

V usage is TRBV19 and J usage is TRBJ2-4; tentatively, D is TRBD1 (5 bases). The ends were cut back, 5 bases at V and 0 bases at J, with 14 bases in the middle. There are 16 residues in the CDR3. CDR1 and CDR2 (germline): LNHDA, SQIVND (reference sequence). CDR3 nucleotides: TGTGCCAGTAGTCCTCGGACAAAAGTAGCCAAAAACATTCAGTACTTC. It yields the protein CASSPRTKVAKNIQYF.

This clone was recorded only once. The CDR3 DNA reads as TGTGCCAGCAGCCGAGGGGGGGTCTCTCACAATGAGCAGTTCTTC. Translating gives CASSRGGVSHNEQFF. V gene TRBV7-9 combines with J gene TRBJ2-1, with D maybe TRBD2 (7 bases). Per the germline V gene, CDR1 is SEHNR and CDR2 is FQNEAQ (reference sequence). V lost 5 bases and J lost 5, with 16 bases in between. This CDR3 is built from 15 residues.

This clone was picked up one time. This chain uses TRBV27 with TRBJ1-6; no clear D gene. The length of the CDR3 is 16 residues. Trimming removed 6 bases from V and 10 bases from J, with 22 bases in between. Looked up from germline, CDR1 is MNHEY and CDR2 is SMNVEV (reference sequence). The CDR3 DNA sequence: TGTGCCAGCAGCCGAAGGGAGGGTAGCATTAGGTCACCCCTCCACTTT. Encoded protein: CASSRREGSIRSPLHF.

V usage is TRBV4-3 and J usage is TRBJ1-1, with D possibly matching TRBD1 (6 bases). CDR1 is LGHNA and CDR2 is YSLEER in the germline V gene. Trimming took 0 bases from V and 11 from J, leaving 13 bases between them. The CDR3 sequence is 13 residues long. The CDR3 coding sequence is TGCGCCAGCAGCCAAGATTTGGGGGCAGGGGCTTTCTTT. Its translation: CASSQDLGAGAFF.

The chain has TRBV4-1 and TRBJ1-6; 9 nucleotides agree with TRBD1. This CDR3 has 14 residues. V dropped 0 bases and J dropped 9; count of bases not matched to a gene: 0. Looked up from germline, CDR1 is MGHRA and CDR2 is YSYEKL. CDR3 in amino acids: CASSQEDRGSPLHF. In DNA form, the CDR3 reads TGCGCCAGCAGCCAAGAGGACAGGGGTTCACCCCTCCACTTT.

As for this clone: The same CDR3 is also encoded by other DNA sequences in this sample. Here the CDR3 DNA reads TGTGCCTCTCGCAGGGCTGGAAACACCATATATTTT. As protein: CASRRAGNTIYF. The chain carries TRBV12-3 or TRBV12-4 and TRBJ1-3, with a possible D match to TRBD1 (5 bases). V lost 11 bases and J 2 bases, leaving 10 bases between the germline ends. CDR3 length: 12 residues.

V is TRBV3-1 (or the pseudogene TRBV3-2) and J is TRBJ2-1, with 9 positions matching TRBD1. The germline gives CDR1 LGHDT, CDR2 YNNKEL (reference sequence). The CDR3 totals 14 residues. The junction had 3 bases not matched to a gene; V was cut back by 4 bases and J by 5 bases. The CDR3 region is CASSRQGGHNEQFF. The CDR3 coding sequence is TGTGCCAGCAGCCGACAGGGGGGACACAATGAGCAGTTCTTC.

CDR3 protein: CASSVFAQGAFMNTEAFF. The CDR3 coding sequence is TGTGCCAGCAGCGTCTTCGCCCAGGGGGCGTTCATGAACACTGAAGCTTTCTTT. This chain uses TRBV7-2 with TRBJ1-1; TRBD1 agrees at 8 bases. With 5 bases clipped from V and 0 bases from J, the junction kept 14 bases outside the gene matches. The length of the CDR3 is 18 residues. Germline V gene data show CDR1 as SGHTA and CDR2 as FQGNSA. Full variable domain (missing parts from reference TRBV7-2 and TRBJ1-1): GAGVSQSPSNKVTEKGKDVELRCDPISGHTALYWYRQSLGQGLEFLIYFQGNSAPDKSGLPSDRFSAERTGGSVSTLTIQRTQQEDSAVYLCASSVFAQGAFMNTEAFFGQGTRLTVV.

The rearrangement joins TRBV10-3 to TRBJ1-2, with TRBD1 matching 9 bases. J lost 0 bases, V lost 11 bases, and 4 bases had no gene match. Germline V gives CDR1 ENHRY, CDR2 SYGVKD. This CDR3 spans 13 amino acids. Written as DNA, the CDR3 is TGTGCCTTACGGACAGGGGCTAACTATGGCTACACCTTC. Its protein is CALRTGANYGYTF.

V is TRBV15 and J is TRBJ2-5, with 9 bases that match TRBD1. The CDR3 extends over 14 amino acids. Germline V gene data show CDR1 as LNHNV and CDR2 as YYDKDF (reference sequence). Trimming cost V 5 bases and J 6 bases; bases outside gene matches: 7. DNA of the CDR3: TGTGCCACCAGCTATGGACAGGGGATACAGACCCAGTACTTC. It translates to CATSYGQGIQTQYF.

The chain joins TRBV2 to TRBJ1-5; D is possibly TRBD1 (6 bases). Per the germline V gene, CDR1 is SNHLY and CDR2 is FYNNEI. The germline V and J ends were trimmed by 6 bases and 5 bases, with 14 bases remaining between them. The CDR3 spans 14 residues. DNA for the CDR3: TGTGCCAGCAGATACGGACAGTTGGATCAGCCCCAGCATTTT. It codes for CASRYGQLDQPQHF.

V and J are TRBV7-6 and TRBJ2-1; TRBD2 matches 11 bases. CDR1 and CDR2 (germline): SGHVS, FNYEAQ. The CDR3 runs to 16 residues. Trimming took 3 bases from V and 0 from J; bases not matched to a gene: 1. This chain's CDR3 is CASSLTSGVSYNEQFF. In DNA, the CDR3 is TGTGCCAGCAGCTTGACTAGCGGGGTCTCCTACAATGAGCAGTTCTTC.

In this sample, this clone turned up a few times. Within the sample, other DNA sequences also encode this same CDR3. V is TRBV29-1 and J is TRBJ1-1; maybe TRBD1 (5 bases). V lost 1 base and J lost 6, with 9 bases in between. The germline gives CDR1 SQVTM, CDR2 ANQGSEA. The CDR3 has 12 residues. CDR3 bases: TGCAGCGTTGAAGGGGGCAGGGCTGAAGCTTTCTTT. Translated, it gives CSVEGGRAEAFF.

The rearrangement uses TRBV6-2 or TRBV6-3 and TRBJ2-7; TRBD2 might be the D (5 bases). Germline loops: CDR1 MNHEY, CDR2 SVGEGT. CDR3 length equals 14 residues. Trimming left V 5 bases short and J 0 bases short, with 11 bases between. The CDR3 loop reads CASSREPSSYEQYF. CDR3 nucleotides: TGTGCCAGCAGTAGGGAGCCGAGCTCCTACGAGCAGTACTTC.

This clone has a handful of counts. The genes are TRBV7-2 and TRBJ2-7, with D perhaps matching TRBD1 (5 bases). The CDR3 length is 14 residues. CDR1 and CDR2 (germline): SGHTA, FQGNSA. Trimming shortened V by 2 bases and J by 3 bases, and 11 bases separated the two germline ends. CDR3 sequence: CASSLSDSFYEQYF. The CDR3 DNA follows: TGTGCCAGCAGCTTATCCGACAGCTTCTACGAGCAGTACTTC. The full variable domain, completed using reference TRBV7-2 and TRBJ2-7, is GAGVSQSPSNKVTEKGKDVELRCDPISGHTALYWYRQSLGQGLEFLIYFQGNSAPDKSGLPSDRFSAERTGGSVSTLTIQRTQQEDSAVYLCASSLSDSFYEQYFGPGTRLTVT.